These 5 T cell receptor beta chains were all obtained from the same sample, sequenced in a study of blood T cell repertoires in COVID-19. Only in-frame clones appear in the TCRdb table, and some are missing; sequencing was by immunoSEQ multiplex PCR. Counted here are some 48,000 clones, about 83% occurring once; the ten biggest clones make up approximately 5.2%. Specimen: peripheral blood. These receptors all come from a human donor in a cohort sampled during active COVID-19.

The chain has TRBV28 and TRBJ2-4, with 7 bases fitting TRBD1. The CDR3 runs to 15 residues. V was pared by 4 bases and J by 2 bases, with 5 bases of the junction left unmatched. From germline, CDR1 is MDHEN and CDR2 SYDVKM. The CDR3, as DNA: TGTGCCAGCAGTTCCTTACAGGGGTCCAAAAACATTCAGTACTTC. This encodes CASSSLQGSKNIQYF.

V usage is TRBV7-9 and J usage is TRBJ2-2; 10 bases agree with TRBD1. The CDR3 extends over 19 amino acids. CDR1 SEHNR and CDR2 FQNEAQ come from the germline V gene (reference sequence). The V and J ends lost 1 base and 4 bases, in that order; junction bases with no gene match: 12. The DNA of the CDR3 is TGTGCCAGCAGCTTAGTTTGGGACAGGGGACTGCCGGGCACCGGGGAGCTGTTTTTT. It translates to CASSLVWDRGLPGTGELFF. Full variable domain (missing parts from reference TRBV7-9 and TRBJ2-2): DTGVSQNPRHKITKRGQNVTFRCDPISEHNRLYWYRQTLGQGPEFLTYFQNEAQLEKSRLLSDRFSAERPKGSFSTLEIQRTEQGDSAMYLCASSLVWDRGLPGTGELFFGEGSRLTVL.

The chain uses TRBV5-6 and TRBJ2-3, with 9 bases that match TRBD1. Trimming at V came to 7 bases and at J to 3 bases, leaving 12 bases not matched to a gene. Germline V gene lookup returns CDR1 SGHDT and CDR2 YYEEEE. The CDR3 consists of 16 residues. CDR3 in amino acids: CASSAVGTGKTDTQYF. The CDR3 DNA is TGTGCCAGCTCCGCGGTGGGGACAGGGAAAACAGATACGCAGTATTTT.

CDR3 amino acids: CAISEDRTYGYTF. DNA for the CDR3: TGTGCCATCAGTGAGGACAGGACCTATGGCTACACCTTC. The chain recombines TRBV10-3 with TRBJ1-2; a weak D match, TRBD1 (6 bases). The V end was cut by 2 bases, the J end by 4 bases, with 8 bases between. The CDR3 consists of 13 residues. Germline CDR1 ENHRY, CDR2 SYGVKD.

This clone was observed once. This chain uses TRBV13 with TRBJ1-1, with a tentative D call TRBD1 (5 bases). Germline V gene lookup returns CDR1 PRHDT and CDR2 FYEKMQ (reference sequence). The CDR3 extends over 14 amino acids. V lost 8 bases to trimming and J lost 4 bases, with 17 bases between them. The CDR3 DNA reads as TGTGCCAGCTTGGTGGGGGGGATCGGCACTGAAGCTTTCTTT. Encoded protein: CASLVGGIGTEAFF. The full variable domain, in which reference TRBV13 and TRBJ1-1 provide the parts outside the CDR3, is AAGVIQSPRHLIKEKRETATLKCYPIPRHDTVYWYQQGPGQDPQFLISFYEKMQSDKGSIPDRFSAQQFSDYHSELNMSSLELGDSALYFCASLVGGIGTEAFFGQGTRLTVV.